The clone carrying this TCR beta chain came up many times. The V and J ends lost 0 bases and 12 bases respectively, with 13 bases between them. This CDR3 is built from 13 residues. Germline CDR1 is SGHRS and CDR2 is YFSETQ. This sample is drawn from a study of neurological immune-mediated disorders. TCRdb analysed the 5' RACE reads with MiXCR anew, one entry per CDR3 protein. The repertoire holds 130,000 or so distinct CDR3 sequences, with around 3% as singletons. This sequence originates from a woman in her 30s with multiple sclerosis. J is TRBJ2-1 and V is TRBV5-1, with a weak D call TRBD1 (6 bases). The sample was PBMCs. CDR3: CASSLAQGSRQFF. The DNA of the CDR3 is TGCGCCAGCAGCTTGGCTCAGGGGAGTCGGCAGTTCTTC.